These 6 T cell receptor beta chains share one sample of origin, sequenced in a study of blood T cells in healthy people across ages. A second roughly 6 to 11 cycle PCR used barcoded and J-beta primers. TCRdb analysed the 5' RACE reads with MiXCR anew, one entry per CDR3 protein. The repertoire holds 2 million or so distinct CDR3 sequences, with approximately 50% as singletons. Sequencing was carried out using blood. Receptors originate from a woman between 40 and 55 years old in good health.

The chain carries TRBV20-1 and TRBJ1-6; D is perhaps TRBD1 (5 bases). Germline lookup yields CDR1 DFQATT and CDR2 SNEGSKA (reference sequence). There are 13 residues in the CDR3. Trimming removed 3 bases at V and 10 bases at J, with 13 bases between. As DNA, the CDR3 is TGCAGTGCTAGGGTGGGGACCGCATCACCCCTCCACTTT. Its protein product is CSARVGTASPLHF.

This clonotype was counted between two and nine times. V usage is TRBV29-1 and J usage is TRBJ2-5; D is possibly TRBD1 (6 bases). This CDR3 has 14 residues. The V gene's germline CDR1 is SQVTM and CDR2 ANQGSEA. V dropped 0 bases and J dropped 4 bases, with 12 bases sitting between them. The chain's CDR3 is CSVEERGRGETQYF. The CDR3 DNA is TGCAGCGTTGAAGAGAGGGGCAGGGGAGAGACCCAGTACTTC.

The chain carries TRBV7-2 and TRBJ2-1; 7 nucleotides agree with TRBD2. Trimming cost V 6 bases and J 3 bases; bases outside gene matches: 8. This CDR3 is built from 15 residues. The germline V gene has CDR1 SGHTA and CDR2 FQGNSA. CDR3 in DNA: TGTGCCAGCAGTTCACTAGCGAGGTACTACAATGAGCAGTTCTTC. As protein: CASSSLARYYNEQFF.

The J gene is TRBJ1-4, the V gene TRBV11-2; tentative D call: TRBD1 (6 bases). The CDR3 contains 15 residues. Trimming pared 2 bases from V and 7 bases from J, leaving 14 bases between. CDR1 is SGHAT and CDR2 is FQNNGV in the germline V gene. The CDR3 reads CASSLSRGVREKLFF. In nucleotides, the CDR3 is TGTGCCAGCAGCTTAAGCAGGGGTGTGCGTGAAAAACTGTTTTTT.

In its sample, this clonotype was seen once. This chain links TRBV11-2 with TRBJ1-2; possibly TRBD1 for D (5 bases). This CDR3 has 16 residues. Trimming removed 5 bases from V and 3 bases from J, with 19 bases in between. CDR1 SGHAT and CDR2 FQNNGV come from the germline V gene. The CDR3 DNA reads as TGTGCCAGCAGCCAAACGGGGGGTCCTAACGACTATGGCTACACCTTC. This codes for CASSQTGGPNDYGYTF.

The chain employs TRBV5-1 and TRBJ1-4, with TRBD1 as a possible D gene (6 bases). Germline CDR1 and CDR2: SGHRS and YFSETQ. The V end lost 1 base, the J end lost 8 bases, and 15 bases lay between the germline ends. The CDR3 runs 15 residues. The CDR3 loop reads CASSLQSRGGEKLFF. The CDR3, as DNA: TGCGCCAGCAGCTTGCAGTCCAGGGGAGGAGAAAAACTGTTTTTT.